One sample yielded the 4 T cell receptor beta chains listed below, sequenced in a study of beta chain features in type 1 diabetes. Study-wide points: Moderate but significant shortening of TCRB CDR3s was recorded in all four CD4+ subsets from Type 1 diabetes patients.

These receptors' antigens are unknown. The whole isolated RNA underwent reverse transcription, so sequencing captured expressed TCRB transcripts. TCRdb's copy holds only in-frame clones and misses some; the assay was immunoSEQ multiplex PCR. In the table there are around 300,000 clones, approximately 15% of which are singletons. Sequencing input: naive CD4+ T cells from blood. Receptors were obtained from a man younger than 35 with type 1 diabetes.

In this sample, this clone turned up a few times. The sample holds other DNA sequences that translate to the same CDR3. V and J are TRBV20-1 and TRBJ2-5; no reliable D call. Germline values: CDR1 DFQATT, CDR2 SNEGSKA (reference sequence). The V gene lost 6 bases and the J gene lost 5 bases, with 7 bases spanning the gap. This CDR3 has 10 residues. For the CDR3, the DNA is TGCAGTGCAAGACGGGAGACCCAGTACTTC. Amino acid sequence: CSARRETQYF.

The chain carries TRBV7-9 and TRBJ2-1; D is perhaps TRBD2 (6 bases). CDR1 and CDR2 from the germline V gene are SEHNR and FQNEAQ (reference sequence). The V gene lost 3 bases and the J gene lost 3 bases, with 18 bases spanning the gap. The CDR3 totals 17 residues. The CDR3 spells CASSLPSGTRRYNEQFF. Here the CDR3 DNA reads TGTGCCAGCAGCTTGCCCTCCGGGACTCGCCGCTACAATGAGCAGTTCTTC.

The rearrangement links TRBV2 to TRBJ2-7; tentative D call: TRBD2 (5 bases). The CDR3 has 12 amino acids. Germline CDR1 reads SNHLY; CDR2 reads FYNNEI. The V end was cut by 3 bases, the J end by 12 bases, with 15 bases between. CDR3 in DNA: TGTGCCAGCAGTGACCAGGATTCGAGGGCGTACTTC. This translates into CASSDQDSRAYF. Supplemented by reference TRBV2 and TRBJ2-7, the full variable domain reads EPEVTQTPSHQVTQMGQEVILRCVPISNHLYFYWYRQILGQKVEFLVSFYNNEISEKSEIFDDQFSVERPDGSNFTLKIRSTKLEDSAMYFCASSDQDSRAYFGPGTRLTVT.

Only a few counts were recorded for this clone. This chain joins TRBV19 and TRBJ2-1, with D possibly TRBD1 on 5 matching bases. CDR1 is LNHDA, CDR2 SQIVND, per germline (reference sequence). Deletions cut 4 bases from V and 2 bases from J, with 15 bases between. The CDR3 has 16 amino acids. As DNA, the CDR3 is TGTGCCAGTAGTAACTCAATAGTGACAGCCTACAATGAGCAGTTCTTC. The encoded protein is CASSNSIVTAYNEQFF.